This T cell receptor (beta chain) was retrieved from a study of identical twins. Study-wide points: Excess sharing between twins was weaker in beta out-of-frame sequences. High-abundance cord blood beta clonotypes had fewer insertions; memory repertoires showed none.

Germline CDR1 and CDR2: DFQATT and SNEGSKA (reference sequence). This CDR3 is 14 amino acids long. V lost 5 bases and J 11 bases, leaving 24 bases between the germline ends. The authors used template switching to add a universal primer site and gave cDNA unique molecular identifiers. TCRdb re-derived calls from the 5' RACE reads in MiXCR, one entry per CDR3 protein. The data show 1.5 million to 2 million distinct CDR3 sequences, under 35% seen once. Concerning this clonotype: Its target is not known.

The source material was cord blood. This TCR was recovered from a newborn girl in good health. The chain couples TRBV20-1 to TRBJ2-5; D is possibly TRBD2 (6 bases). The DNA of the CDR3 is TGCAGTGCTCCGGGAGCGTGGCGGACCTACGTGCAGTACTTC. Translating it yields CSAPGAWRTYVQYF.